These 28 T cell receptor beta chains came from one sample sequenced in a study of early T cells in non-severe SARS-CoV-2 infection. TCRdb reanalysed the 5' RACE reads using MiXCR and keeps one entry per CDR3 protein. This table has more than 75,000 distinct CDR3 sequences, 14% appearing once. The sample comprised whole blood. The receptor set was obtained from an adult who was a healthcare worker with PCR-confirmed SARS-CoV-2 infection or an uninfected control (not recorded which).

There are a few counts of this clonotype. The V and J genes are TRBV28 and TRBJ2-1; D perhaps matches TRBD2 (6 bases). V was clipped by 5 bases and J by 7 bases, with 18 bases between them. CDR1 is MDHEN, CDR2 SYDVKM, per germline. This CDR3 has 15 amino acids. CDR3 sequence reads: CASSGMGLGRNEQFF. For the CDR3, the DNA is TGTGCCAGCAGTGGGATGGGACTCGGTAGAAATGAGCAGTTCTTC. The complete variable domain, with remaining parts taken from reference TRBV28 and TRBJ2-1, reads DVKVTQSSRYLVKRTGEKVFLECVQDMDHENMFWYRQDPGLGLRLIYFSYDVKMKEKGDIPEGYSVSREKKERFSLILESASTNQTSMYLCASSGMGLGRNEQFFGPGTRLTVL.

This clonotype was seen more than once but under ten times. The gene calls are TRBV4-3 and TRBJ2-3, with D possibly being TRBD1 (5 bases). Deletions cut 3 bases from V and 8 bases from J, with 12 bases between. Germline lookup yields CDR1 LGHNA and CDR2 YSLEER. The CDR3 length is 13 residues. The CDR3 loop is CASSQGPDATQYF. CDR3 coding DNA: TGCGCCAGCAGCCAGGGGCCGGATGCTACGCAGTATTTT.

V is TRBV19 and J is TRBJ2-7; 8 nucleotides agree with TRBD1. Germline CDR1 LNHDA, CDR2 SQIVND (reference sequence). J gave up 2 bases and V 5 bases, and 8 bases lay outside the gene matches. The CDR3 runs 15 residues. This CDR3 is CASSPSGTGAYEQYF. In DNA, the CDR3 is TGTGCCAGTAGTCCTTCGGGGACAGGAGCCTACGAGCAGTACTTC.

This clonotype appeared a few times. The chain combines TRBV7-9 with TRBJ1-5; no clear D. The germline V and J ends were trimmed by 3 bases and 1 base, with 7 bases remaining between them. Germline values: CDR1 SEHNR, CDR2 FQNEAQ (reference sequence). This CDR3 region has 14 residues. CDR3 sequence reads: CASSFIESNQPQHF. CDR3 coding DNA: TGTGCCAGCAGCTTTATTGAAAGCAATCAGCCCCAGCATTTT.

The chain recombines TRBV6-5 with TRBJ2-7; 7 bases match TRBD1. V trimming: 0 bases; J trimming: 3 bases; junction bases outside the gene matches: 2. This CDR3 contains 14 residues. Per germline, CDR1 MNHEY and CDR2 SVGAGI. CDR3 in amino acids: CASSYSGTVYEQYF. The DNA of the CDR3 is TGTGCCAGCAGTTACTCCGGGACAGTCTACGAGCAGTACTTC.

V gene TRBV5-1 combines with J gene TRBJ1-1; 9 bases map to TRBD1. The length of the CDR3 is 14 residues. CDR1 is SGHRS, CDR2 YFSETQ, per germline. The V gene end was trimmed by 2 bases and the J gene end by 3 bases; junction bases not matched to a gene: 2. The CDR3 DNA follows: TGCGCCAGCAGCTTAAACAGGGGGCACACTGAAGCTTTCTTT. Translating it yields CASSLNRGHTEAFF. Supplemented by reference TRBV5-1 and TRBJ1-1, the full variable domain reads KAGVTQTPRYLIKTRGQQVTLSCSPISGHRSVSWYQQTPGQGLQFLFEYFSETQRNKGNFPGRFSGRQFSNSRSEMNVSTLELGDSALYLCASSLNRGHTEAFFGQGTRLTVV.

CDR3 nucleotides: TGTGCCAGCAGTGAAGCACCACAGGGGAATGGCTACACCTTC. It translates to CASSEAPQGNGYTF. The chain is built from TRBV6-1 and TRBJ1-2; TRBD1 agrees at 7 bases. From germline, CDR1 is MNHNS and CDR2 SASEGT. The CDR3 is 14 residues long. V shed 0 bases and J 6 bases; nucleotides not matched to a gene: 4.

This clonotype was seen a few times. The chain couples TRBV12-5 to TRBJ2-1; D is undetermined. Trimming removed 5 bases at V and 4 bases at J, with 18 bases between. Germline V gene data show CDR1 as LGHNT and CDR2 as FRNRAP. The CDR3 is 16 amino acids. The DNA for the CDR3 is TGTGCTAGTGGTCCCCCCCATTCCGGGTTTTACAATGAGCAGTTCTTC. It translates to CASGPPHSGFYNEQFF.

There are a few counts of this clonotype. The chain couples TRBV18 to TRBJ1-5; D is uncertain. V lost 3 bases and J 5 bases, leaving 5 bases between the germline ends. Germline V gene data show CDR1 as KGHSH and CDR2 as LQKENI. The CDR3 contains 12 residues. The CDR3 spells CASSPADQPQHF. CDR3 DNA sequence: TGTGCCAGCTCACCGGCGGATCAGCCCCAGCATTTT.

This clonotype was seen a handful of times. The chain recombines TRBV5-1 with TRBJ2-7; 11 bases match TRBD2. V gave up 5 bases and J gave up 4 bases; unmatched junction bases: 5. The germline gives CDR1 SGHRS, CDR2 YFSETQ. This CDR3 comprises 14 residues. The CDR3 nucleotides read TGCGCCAGCAGTAAGACTAGCGGGGATTACGAGCAGTACTTC. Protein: CASSKTSGDYEQYF.

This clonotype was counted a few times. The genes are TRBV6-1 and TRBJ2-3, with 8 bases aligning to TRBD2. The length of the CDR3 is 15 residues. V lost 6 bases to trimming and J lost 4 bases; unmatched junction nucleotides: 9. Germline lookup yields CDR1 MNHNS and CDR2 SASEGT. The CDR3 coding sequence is TGTGCCAGCAGCCCGTCTCGGGGGGGACCAGATACGCAGTATTTT. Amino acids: CASSPSRGGPDTQYF.

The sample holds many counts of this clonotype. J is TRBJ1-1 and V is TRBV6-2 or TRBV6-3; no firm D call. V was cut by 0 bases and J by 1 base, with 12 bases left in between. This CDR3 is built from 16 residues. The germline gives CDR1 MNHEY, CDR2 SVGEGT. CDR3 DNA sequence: TGTGCCAGCAGTTACTCTTCGGCGGACGCGAACACTGAAGCTTTCTTT. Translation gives CASSYSSADANTEAFF.

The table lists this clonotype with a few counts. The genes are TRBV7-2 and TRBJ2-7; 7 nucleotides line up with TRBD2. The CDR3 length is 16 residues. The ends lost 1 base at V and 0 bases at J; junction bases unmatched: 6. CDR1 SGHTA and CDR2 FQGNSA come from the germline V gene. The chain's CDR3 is CASSLGGGGSSYEQYF. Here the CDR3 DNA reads TGTGCCAGCAGCTTAGGAGGCGGGGGAAGCTCCTACGAGCAGTACTTC. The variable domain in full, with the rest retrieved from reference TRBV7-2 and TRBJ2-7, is GAGVSQSPSNKVTEKGKDVELRCDPISGHTALYWYRQSLGQGLEFLIYFQGNSAPDKSGLPSDRFSAERTGGSVSTLTIQRTQQEDSAVYLCASSLGGGGSSYEQYFGPGTRLTVT.

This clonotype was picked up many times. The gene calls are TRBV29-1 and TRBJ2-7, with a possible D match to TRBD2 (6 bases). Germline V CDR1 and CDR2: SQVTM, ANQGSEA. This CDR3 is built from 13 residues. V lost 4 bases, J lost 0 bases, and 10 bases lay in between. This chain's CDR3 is CSVGTTSSYEQYF. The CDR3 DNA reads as TGCAGCGTTGGGACTACGAGCTCCTACGAGCAGTACTTC.

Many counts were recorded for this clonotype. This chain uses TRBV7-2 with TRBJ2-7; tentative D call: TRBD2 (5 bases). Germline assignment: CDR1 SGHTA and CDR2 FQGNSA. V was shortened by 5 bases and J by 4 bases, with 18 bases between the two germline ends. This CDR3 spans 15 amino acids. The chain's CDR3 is CASSPSRDLLYEQYF. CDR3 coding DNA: TGTGCCAGCAGCCCTAGCCGGGATCTCTTGTACGAGCAGTACTTC.

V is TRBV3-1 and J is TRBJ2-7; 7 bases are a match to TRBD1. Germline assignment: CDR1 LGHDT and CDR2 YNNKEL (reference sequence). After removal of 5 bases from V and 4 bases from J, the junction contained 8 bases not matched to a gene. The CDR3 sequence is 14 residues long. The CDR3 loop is CASSVSDRIYEQYF. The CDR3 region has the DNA TGTGCCAGCAGCGTTTCGGACAGGATTTACGAGCAGTACTTC.

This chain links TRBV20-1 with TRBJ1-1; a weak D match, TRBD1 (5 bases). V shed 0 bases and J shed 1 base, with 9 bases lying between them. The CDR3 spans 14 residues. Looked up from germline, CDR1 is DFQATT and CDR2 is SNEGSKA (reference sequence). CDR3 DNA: TGCAGTGCTAGAGATCGCGGGACGAACACTGAAGCTTTCTTT. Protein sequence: CSARDRGTNTEAFF.

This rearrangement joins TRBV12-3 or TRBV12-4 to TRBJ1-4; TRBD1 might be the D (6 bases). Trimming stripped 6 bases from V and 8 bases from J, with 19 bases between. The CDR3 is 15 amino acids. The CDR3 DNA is TGTGCCAGCAGGCGGAGTTCAGGGGATCGAGAAAAACTGTTTTTT. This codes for CASRRSSGDREKLFF.

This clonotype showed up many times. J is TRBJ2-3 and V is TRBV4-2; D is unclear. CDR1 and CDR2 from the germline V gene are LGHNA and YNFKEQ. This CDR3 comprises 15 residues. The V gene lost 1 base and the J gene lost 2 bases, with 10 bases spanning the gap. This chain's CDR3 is CASSQGHPDTDTQYF. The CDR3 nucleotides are TGTGCCAGCAGCCAAGGGCACCCAGACACAGATACGCAGTATTTT.

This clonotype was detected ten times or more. CDR3 in DNA: TGTGCCAGCAGCCAAGATGTGGGGGCGCAAGAGCAGTACTTC. Its protein product is CASSQDVGAQEQYF. The chain has TRBV3-1 and TRBJ2-7, with D perhaps matching TRBD1 (6 bases). This CDR3 is 14 amino acids long. Germline lookup yields CDR1 LGHDT and CDR2 YNNKEL (reference sequence). V was cut by 0 bases and J by 7 bases, with 13 bases left in between.

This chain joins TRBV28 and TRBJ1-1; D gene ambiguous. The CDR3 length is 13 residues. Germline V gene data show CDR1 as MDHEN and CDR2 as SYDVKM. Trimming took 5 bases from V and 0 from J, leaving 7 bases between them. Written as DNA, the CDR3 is TGTGCCAGCAGTCTGATCATGAACACTGAAGCTTTCTTT. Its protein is CASSLIMNTEAFF. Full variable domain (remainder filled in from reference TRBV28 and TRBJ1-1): DVKVTQSSRYLVKRTGEKVFLECVQDMDHENMFWYRQDPGLGLRLIYFSYDVKMKEKGDIPEGYSVSREKKERFSLILESASTNQTSMYLCASSLIMNTEAFFGQGTRLTVV.

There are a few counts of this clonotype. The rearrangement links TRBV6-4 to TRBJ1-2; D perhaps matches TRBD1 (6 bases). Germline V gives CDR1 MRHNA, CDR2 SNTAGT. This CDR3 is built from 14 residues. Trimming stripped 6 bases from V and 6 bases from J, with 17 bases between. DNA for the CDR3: TGTGCCAGCAGCACAACCCAGGGGTCCCATGGCTACACCTTC. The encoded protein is CASSTTQGSHGYTF.

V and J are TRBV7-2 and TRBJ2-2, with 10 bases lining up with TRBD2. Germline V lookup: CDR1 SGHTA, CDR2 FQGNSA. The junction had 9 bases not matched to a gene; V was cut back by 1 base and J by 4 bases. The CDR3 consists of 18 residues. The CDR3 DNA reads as TGTGCCAGCAGCTTAGATCCAGCGGGGGGGCCTGGCACCGGGGAGCTGTTTTTT. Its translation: CASSLDPAGGPGTGELFF.

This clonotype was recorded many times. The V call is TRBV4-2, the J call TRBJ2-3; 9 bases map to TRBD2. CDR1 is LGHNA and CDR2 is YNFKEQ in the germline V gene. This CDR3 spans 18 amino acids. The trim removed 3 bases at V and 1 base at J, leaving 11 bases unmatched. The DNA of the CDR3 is TGTGCCAGCAGCCACCCCACGGGGAGCGGGGGGCGCACAGATACGCAGTATTTT. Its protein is CASSHPTGSGGRTDTQYF.

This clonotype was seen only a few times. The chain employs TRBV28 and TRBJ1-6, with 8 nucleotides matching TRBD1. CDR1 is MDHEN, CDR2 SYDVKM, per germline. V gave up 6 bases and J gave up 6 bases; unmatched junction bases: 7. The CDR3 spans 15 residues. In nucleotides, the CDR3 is TGTGCCAGCAGATCGACAGGGGTCATTAATTCACCCCTCCACTTT. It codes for CASRSTGVINSPLHF.

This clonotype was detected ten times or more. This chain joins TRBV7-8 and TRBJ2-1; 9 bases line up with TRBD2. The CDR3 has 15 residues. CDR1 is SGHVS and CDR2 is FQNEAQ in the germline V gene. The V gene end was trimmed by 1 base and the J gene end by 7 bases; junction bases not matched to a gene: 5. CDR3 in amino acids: CASSLVGTSLNEQFF. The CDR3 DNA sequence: TGTGCCAGCAGCTTAGTAGGGACTAGCTTGAATGAGCAGTTCTTC.

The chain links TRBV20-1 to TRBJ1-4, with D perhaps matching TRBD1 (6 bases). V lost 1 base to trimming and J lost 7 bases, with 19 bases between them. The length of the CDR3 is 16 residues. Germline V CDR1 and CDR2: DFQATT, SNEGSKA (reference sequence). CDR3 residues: CSARGVPGTRGEKLFF. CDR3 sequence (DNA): TGCAGTGCTAGAGGGGTACCGGGGACCAGGGGTGAAAAACTGTTTTTT.

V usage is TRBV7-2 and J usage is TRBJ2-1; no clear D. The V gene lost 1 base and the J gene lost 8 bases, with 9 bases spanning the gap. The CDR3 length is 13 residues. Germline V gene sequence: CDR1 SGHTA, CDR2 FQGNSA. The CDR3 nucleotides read TGTGCCAGCAGCTTAGATGGGGTAGATGAGCAGTTCTTC. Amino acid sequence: CASSLDGVDEQFF.